This TCR beta chain was identified during a study of blood T cell repertoires in COVID-19. The overall study: The origin of the acute and convalescent COVID-19 samples was the United States, Italy and Spain.

This CDR3 has 14 amino acids. Germline V gene lookup returns CDR1 LNHDA and CDR2 SQIVND (reference sequence). J gave up 8 bases and V 3 bases, and 4 bases lay outside the gene matches. Some clones are missing from TCRdb's copy, which holds only in-frame ones; the method was immunoSEQ multiplex PCR. The sample comprises 75,000 to 95,000 clones, roughly 70% of which are singletons, and about 26% rests with the top ten. The specimen sequenced was peripheral blood. This sequence joins TRBV19 and TRBJ1-4; 9 bases are a match to TRBD1. The receptor was isolated from an older woman in a cohort sampled during active or convalescent COVID-19. The CDR3 here is CASSIGTGFEKLFF. In nucleotides, the CDR3 is TGTGCCAGTAGTATTGGGACAGGGTTCGAAAAACTGTTTTTT.